This TCR beta chain was sequenced in a study of shared clonotypes between healthy human individuals. Study-level points and caveats: In contrast to clonotypes shared by all four donors, non-shared clonotypes had lower generation probabilities.

The CDR3 extends over 13 amino acids. The germline V gene has CDR1 LNHDA and CDR2 SQIVND (reference sequence). Trimming took 8 bases from V and 4 from J; bases not matched to a gene: 6. A split of CD4+ cells into CD45RA+ naive and CD45RA-negative memory subsets was performed. Notes on this clone: Its specificity is not known.

Using immunoSEQ multiplex PCR, the repertoire was profiled, and TCRdb retains in-frame clones only, with some absent. The sample lists 230,000 or so clones, over 60% occurring once. Sequencing input: memory CD4+ T cells sorted from blood. Subset described: CD45RA-negative fraction. The receptor was derived from a man aged 25 to 45 in good health. The chain combines TRBV19 with TRBJ2-7; 9 bases match TRBD2. Here the CDR3 reads CASGKRGEYEQYF. As DNA, the CDR3 is TGTGCCAGTGGAAAGCGGGGGGAATACGAGCAGTACTTC.